Listed below are T cell receptor beta chains from one sample, sequenced in a study of cytomegalovirus exposure and HLA in healthy donors. The protocol was immunoSEQ multiplex PCR, while the TCRdb copy is restricted to in-frame clones and leaves out a portion. This table holds over 120,000 clones, 70% to 80% found once. The sample was PBMCs. These receptors came from a young woman in good health and CMV-seropositive. CDR3s include the opening cysteine and the closing phenylalanine or tryptophan. The D gene is left open where the match is weak. Size is stated for part of the rows, as once, few or many counts, or as a class when the clone is expanded.

V gene	J gene	D gene	clone size	CDR3 length	CDR3 DNA	CDR3 protein
TRBV6-1	TRBJ2-3	NA	NA	12	TGTGCCAGCAGAGCAGGGGCAGATACGCAGTATTTT	CASRAGADTQYF
TRBV5-6	TRBJ1-4	TRBD1	NA	15	TGTGCCAGCAGCTTGGGCCGGACAGGGGGTGAAAAACTGTTTTTT	CASSLGRTGGEKLFF
TRBV6-1	TRBJ1-2	TRBD1	NA	16	TGTGCCATCAGTGAACCGTACCTTGGACAGGGAAATGGCTACACCTTC	CAISEPYLGQGNGYTF
TRBV10-1	TRBJ1-1	NA	NA	15	TGCGCCAGCAGGGACACCCAGGTCAGGAACACTGAAGCTTTCTTT	CASRDTQVRNTEAFF
TRBV7-9	TRBJ1-1	TRBD1	NA	17	TGTGCCAGCAGCTTAAAGGTCGGACAGGGGGCGAACACTGAAGCTTTCTTT	CASSLKVGQGANTEAFF
TRBV6-1	TRBJ1-6	NA	NA	14	TGTGCCAGCAGTCACCTCGAACAAAATTCACCCCTCCACTTT	CASSHLEQNSPLHF
TRBV28	TRBJ1-5	NA	few	14	TGTGCCAGCAGTTCCCCACGGGCGGGACAGCCCCAGCATTTT	CASSSPRAGQPQHF
TRBV29-1	TRBJ2-1	NA	NA	15	TGCAGCGTTGCTGGGGTCCGGGGATCCTACAATGAGCAGTTCTTC	CSVAGVRGSYNEQFF
TRBV28	TRBJ2-2	TRBD1	NA	16	TGTGCCAGCAGAAGATTTGGGACAGGGGCTACCGGGGAGCTGTTTTTT	CASRRFGTGATGELFF
TRBV7-9	TRBJ1-1	NA	NA	13	TGTGCCAGCAGCTGGGACAAACGAACTGAAGCTCTCTTT	CASSWDKRTEALF
TRBV7-9	TRBJ1-3	TRBD1	NA	15	TGTGCCAGCAGCTTCATTGACAGGGCAGGAAACATCATATATTTT	CASSFIDRAGNIIYF
TRBV11-2	TRBJ1-2	TRBD1	NA	16	TGTGCCAGCAGCTCACCGGCCCCGACAGGGGGAGGTGGCTACACCTTC	CASSSPAPTGGGGYTF
TRBV19	TRBJ2-5	TRBD2	few	15	TGTGCCAGTAGTAAAAGCGGGGGGCCGCTTCTGACCCAGTACTTC	CASSKSGGPLLTQYF